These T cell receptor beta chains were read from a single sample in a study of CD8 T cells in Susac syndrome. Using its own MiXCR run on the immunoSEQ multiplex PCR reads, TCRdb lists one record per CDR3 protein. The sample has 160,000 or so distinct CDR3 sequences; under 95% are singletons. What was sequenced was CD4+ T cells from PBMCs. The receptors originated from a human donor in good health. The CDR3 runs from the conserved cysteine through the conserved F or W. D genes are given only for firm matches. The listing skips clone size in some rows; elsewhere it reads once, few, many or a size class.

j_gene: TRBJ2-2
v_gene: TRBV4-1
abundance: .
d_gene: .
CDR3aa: CASSLGQGTNTGELFF
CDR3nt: TGCGCCAGCAGCCTCGGGCAGGGGACGAACACCGGGGAGCTGTTTTTT

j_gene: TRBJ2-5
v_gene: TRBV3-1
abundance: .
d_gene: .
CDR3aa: CASSNQAQETQYF
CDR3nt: TGTGCCAGCAGCAACCAGGCTCAAGAGACCCAGTACTTC

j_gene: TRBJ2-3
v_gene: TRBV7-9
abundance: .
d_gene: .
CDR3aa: CASSLTAAGGLTDTQYF
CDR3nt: TGTGCCAGCAGCTTGACAGCGGCCGGAGGCCTCACAGATACGCAGTATTTT

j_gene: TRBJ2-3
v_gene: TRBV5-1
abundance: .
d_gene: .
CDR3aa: CASSSSTGAIMDTQYF
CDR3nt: TGCGCCAGCAGCTCATCGACAGGTGCCATCATGGATACGCAGTATTTT

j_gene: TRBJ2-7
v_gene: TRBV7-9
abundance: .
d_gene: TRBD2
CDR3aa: CASSLGTSGIKEQYF
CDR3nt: TGTGCCAGCAGCTTGGGGACTAGCGGGATTAAGGAGCAGTACTTC

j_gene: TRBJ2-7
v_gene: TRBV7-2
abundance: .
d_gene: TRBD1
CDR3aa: CASTKFDRDGYEQYF
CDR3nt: TGTGCCAGCACCAAGTTCGACAGGGACGGCTACGAGCAGTACTTC

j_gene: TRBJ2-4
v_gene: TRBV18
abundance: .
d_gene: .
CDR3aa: CASSPQRPGNIQYF
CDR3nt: TGTGCCAGCTCACCCCAACGACCCGGGAACATTCAGTACTTC

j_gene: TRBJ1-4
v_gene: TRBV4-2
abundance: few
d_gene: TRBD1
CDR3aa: CASSQGQGANEKLFF
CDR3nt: TGTGCCAGCAGCCAAGGGCAGGGGGCTAATGAAAAACTGTTTTTT

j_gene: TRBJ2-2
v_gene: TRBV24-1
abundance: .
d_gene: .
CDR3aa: CATSDPGGRKTGELFF
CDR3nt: TGTGCCACCAGTGACCCAGGGGGGAGGAAAACCGGGGAGCTGTTTTTT

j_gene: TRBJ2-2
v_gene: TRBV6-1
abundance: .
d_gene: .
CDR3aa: CASADRNTGELFF
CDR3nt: TGTGCCAGCGCTGACAGGAACACCGGGGAGCTGTTTTTT

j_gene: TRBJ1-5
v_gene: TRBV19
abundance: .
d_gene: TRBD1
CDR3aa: CASSRGQGRSNQPQHF
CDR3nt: TGTGCCAGTAGCAGGGGACAGGGGAGAAGCAATCAGCCCCAGCATTTT

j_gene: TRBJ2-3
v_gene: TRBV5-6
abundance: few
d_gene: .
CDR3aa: CASSLSLYTDTQYF
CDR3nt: TGTGCCAGCAGCTTGTCACTTTACACAGATACGCAGTATTTT

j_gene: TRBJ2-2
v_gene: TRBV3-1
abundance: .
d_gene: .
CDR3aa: CASSQGRFGELFF
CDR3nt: TGTGCCAGCAGCCAAGGTCGGTTCGGGGAGCTGTTTTTT

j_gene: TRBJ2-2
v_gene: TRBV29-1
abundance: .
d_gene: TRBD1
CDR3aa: CSARTGKGAGELFF
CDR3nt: TGCAGCGCTCGGACAGGGAAAGGGGCCGGGGAGCTGTTTTTT

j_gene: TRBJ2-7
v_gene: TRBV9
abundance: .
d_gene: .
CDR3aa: CASSVGPGLHSYEQYF
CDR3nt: TGTGCCAGCAGCGTAGGGCCGGGACTGCACTCCTACGAGCAGTACTTC

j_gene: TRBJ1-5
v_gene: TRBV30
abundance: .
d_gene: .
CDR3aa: CAWSVHGFNQPQHF
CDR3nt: TGTGCCTGGAGTGTACATGGGTTCAATCAGCCCCAGCATTTT

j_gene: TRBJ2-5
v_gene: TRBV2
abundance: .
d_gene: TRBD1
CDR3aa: CASRSRDRMVETQYF
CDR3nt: TGTGCCAGCAGATCCCGGGACAGAATGGTAGAGACCCAGTACTTC

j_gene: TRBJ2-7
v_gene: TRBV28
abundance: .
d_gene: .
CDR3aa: CASSSGAAEQYF
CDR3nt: TGTGCCAGCAGTTCCGGGGCGGCCGAGCAGTACTTC

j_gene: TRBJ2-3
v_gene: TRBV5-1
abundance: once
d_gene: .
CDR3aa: CASSLAWTVSTDTQYF
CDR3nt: TGCGCCAGCAGCTTGGCCTGGACAGTTAGCACAGATACGCAGTATTTT

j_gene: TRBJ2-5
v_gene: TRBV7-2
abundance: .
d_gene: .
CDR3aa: CASSLGGARQETQYF
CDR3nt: TGTGCCAGCAGCCTTGGGGGCGCCCGGCAAGAGACCCAGTACTTC

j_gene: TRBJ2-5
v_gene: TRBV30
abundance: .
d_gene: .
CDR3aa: CAWSKPPGTQYF
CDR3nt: TGTGCCTGGAGTAAACCACCGGGGACCCAGTACTTC

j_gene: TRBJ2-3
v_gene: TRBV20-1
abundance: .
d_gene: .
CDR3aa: CSAEGRADTQYF
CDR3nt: TGCAGTGCTGAGGGGCGGGCAGATACGCAGTATTTT

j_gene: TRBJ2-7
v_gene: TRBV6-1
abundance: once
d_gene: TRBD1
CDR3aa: CASSEAAGGGYEQYF
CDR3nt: TGTGCCAGCAGTGAAGCCGCAGGGGGTGGCTACGAGCAGTACTTC

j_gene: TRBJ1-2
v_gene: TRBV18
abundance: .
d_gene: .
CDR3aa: CASSPRDGPALRYTF
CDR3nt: TGTGCCAGCTCACCTCGGGACGGCCCCGCTTTGCGCTACACCTTC

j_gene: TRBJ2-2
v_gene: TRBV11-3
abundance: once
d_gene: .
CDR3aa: CASSLMTTGELFF
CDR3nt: TGTGCCAGCAGCTTAATGACGACCGGGGAGCTGTTTTTT

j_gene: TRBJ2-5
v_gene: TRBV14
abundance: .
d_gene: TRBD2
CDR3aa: CASSPAGFPETQYF
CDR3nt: TGTGCCAGCAGCCCAGCGGGGTTCCCAGAGACCCAGTACTTC

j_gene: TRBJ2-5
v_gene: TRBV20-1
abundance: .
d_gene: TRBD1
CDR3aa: CSARPNRGAYETQYF
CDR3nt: TGCAGTGCTAGACCTAACAGGGGAGCGTATGAGACCCAGTACTTC

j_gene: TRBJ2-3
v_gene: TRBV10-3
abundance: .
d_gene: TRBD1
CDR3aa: CAIRDSASSTDTQYF
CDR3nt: TGTGCCATCCGGGACAGCGCTTCTAGCACAGATACGCAGTATTTT

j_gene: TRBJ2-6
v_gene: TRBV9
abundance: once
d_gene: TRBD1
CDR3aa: CASSVAPGQLGANVLTF
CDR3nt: TGTGCCAGCAGCGTAGCCCCGGGACAGCTTGGGGCCAACGTCCTGACTTTC

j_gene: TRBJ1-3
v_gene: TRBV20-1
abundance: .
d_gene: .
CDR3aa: CSARDPRGSSGNTIYF
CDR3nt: TGCAGCGCTAGAGACCCGAGGGGGAGCTCTGGAAACACCATATATTTT

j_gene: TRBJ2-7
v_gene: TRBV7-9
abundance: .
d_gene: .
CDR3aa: CASSRGRDLRTTYEQYF
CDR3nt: TGTGCCAGCAGCCGCGGACGGGACCTAAGGACTACCTACGAGCAGTACTTC

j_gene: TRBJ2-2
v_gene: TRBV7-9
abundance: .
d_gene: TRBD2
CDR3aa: CASSPIRGRRTGELFF
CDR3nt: TGTGCCAGCAGCCCAATCCGCGGGAGAAGGACCGGGGAGCTGTTTTTT

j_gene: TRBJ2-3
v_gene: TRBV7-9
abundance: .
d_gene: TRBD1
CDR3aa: CASSSGQGETDTQYF
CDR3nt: TGTGCCAGCAGCTCCGGACAGGGGGAGACAGATACGCAGTATTTT

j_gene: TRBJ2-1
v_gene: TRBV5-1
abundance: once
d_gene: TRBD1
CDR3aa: CASSRRGQGSNEQFF
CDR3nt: TGCGCCAGCAGCCGGAGGGGACAGGGAAGCAATGAGCAGTTCTTC

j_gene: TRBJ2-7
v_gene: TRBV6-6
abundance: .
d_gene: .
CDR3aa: CASSYQESSYEQYF
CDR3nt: TGTGCCAGCAGTTACCAGGAAAGCTCCTACGAGCAGTACTTC

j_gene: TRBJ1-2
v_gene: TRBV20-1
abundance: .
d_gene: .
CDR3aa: CSVRDRTGGGYTF
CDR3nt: TGCAGTGTTAGAGACCGGACCGGAGGGGGCTACACCTTC

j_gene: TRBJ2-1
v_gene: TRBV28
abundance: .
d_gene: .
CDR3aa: CASSPQAAPYNEQFF
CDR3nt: TGTGCCAGCAGCCCTCAGGCGGCCCCTTACAATGAGCAGTTCTTC